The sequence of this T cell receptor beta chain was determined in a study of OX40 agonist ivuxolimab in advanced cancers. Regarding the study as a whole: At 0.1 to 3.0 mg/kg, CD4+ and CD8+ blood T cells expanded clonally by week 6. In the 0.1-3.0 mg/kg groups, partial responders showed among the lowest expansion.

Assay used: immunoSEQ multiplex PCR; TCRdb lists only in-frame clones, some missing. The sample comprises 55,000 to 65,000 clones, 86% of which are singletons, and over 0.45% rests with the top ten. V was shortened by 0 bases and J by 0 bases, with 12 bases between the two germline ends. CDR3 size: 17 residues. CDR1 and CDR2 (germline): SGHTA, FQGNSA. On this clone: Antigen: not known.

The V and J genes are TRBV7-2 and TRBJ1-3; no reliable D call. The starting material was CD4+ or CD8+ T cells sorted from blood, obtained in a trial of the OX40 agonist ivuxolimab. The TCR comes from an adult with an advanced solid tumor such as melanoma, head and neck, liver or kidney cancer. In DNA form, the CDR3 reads TGTGCCAGCAGCTTAGCGTTCGGGCGGAACTCTGGAAACACCATATATTTT. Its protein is CASSLAFGRNSGNTIYF.